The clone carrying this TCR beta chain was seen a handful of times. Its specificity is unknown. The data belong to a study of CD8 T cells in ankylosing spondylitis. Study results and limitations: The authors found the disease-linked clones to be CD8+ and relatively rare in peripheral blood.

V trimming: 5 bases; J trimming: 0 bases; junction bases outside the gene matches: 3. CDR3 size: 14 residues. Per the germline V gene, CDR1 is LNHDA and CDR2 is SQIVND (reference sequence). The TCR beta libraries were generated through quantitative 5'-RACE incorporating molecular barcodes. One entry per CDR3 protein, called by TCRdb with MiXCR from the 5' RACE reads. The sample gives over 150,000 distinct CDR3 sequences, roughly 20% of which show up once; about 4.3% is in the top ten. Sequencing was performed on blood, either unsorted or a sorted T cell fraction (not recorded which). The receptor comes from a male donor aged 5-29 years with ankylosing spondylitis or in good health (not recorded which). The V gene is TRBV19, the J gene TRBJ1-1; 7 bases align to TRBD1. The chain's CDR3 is CASSVQGMNTEAFF. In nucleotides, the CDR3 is TGTGCCAGTAGTGTACAGGGGATGAACACTGAAGCTTTCTTT.